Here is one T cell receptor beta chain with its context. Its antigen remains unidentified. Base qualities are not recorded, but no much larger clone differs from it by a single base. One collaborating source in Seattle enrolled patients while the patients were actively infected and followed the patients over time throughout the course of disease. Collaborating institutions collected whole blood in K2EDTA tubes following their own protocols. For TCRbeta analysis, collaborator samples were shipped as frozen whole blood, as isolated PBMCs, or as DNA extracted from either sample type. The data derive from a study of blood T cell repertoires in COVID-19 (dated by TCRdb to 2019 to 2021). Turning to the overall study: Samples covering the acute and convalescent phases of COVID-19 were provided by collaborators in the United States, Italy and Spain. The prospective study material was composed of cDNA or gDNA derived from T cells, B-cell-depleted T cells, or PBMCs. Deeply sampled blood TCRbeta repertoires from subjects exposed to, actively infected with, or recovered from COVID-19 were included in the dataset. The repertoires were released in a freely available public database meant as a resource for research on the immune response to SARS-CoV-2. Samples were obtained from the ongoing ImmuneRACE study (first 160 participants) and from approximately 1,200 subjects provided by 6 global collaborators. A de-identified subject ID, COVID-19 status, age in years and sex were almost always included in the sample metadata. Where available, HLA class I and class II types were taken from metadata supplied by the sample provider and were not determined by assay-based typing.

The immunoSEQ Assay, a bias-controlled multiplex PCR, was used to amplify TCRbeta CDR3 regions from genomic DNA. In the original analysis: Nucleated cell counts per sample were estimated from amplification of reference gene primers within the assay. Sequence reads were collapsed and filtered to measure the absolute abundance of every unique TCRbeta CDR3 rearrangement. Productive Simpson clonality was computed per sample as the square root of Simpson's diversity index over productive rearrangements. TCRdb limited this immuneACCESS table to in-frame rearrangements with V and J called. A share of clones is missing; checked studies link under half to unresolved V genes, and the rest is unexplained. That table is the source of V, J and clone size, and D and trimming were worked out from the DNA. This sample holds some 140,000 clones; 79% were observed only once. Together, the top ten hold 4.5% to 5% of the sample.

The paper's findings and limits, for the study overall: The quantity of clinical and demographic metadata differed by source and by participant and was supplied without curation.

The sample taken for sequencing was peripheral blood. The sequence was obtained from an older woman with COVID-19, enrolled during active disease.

The DNA sequence is as follows: TGTGCCAGTAGTACAGGGCGGTGGGGACAGAAACATCAGCCCCAGCATTTT. Its coded protein is CASSTGRWGQKHQPQHF. The rearrangement joined TRBV19 to TRBJ1-5; 7 middle bases align to TRBD1. Via the germline V gene (reference sequence), CDR1 is LNHDA and CDR2 SQIVND. From its cysteine to its phenylalanine, the CDR3 spans 17 amino acids. The sequence is cut down to CDR3 DNA, 51 bases in frame from base 1. V loses 4 bases at its end and J loses 5 bases; junction bases beyond the gene matches: 14. The reference TRBV19 and TRBJ1-5 proteins fill in what lies around the CDR3, so the full variable domain reads DGGITQSPKYLFRKEGQNVTLSCEQNLNHDAMYWYRQDPGQGLRLIYYSQIVNDFQKGDIAEGYSVSREKKESFPLTVTSAQKNPTAFYLCASSTGRWGQKHQPQHFGDGTRLSIL.